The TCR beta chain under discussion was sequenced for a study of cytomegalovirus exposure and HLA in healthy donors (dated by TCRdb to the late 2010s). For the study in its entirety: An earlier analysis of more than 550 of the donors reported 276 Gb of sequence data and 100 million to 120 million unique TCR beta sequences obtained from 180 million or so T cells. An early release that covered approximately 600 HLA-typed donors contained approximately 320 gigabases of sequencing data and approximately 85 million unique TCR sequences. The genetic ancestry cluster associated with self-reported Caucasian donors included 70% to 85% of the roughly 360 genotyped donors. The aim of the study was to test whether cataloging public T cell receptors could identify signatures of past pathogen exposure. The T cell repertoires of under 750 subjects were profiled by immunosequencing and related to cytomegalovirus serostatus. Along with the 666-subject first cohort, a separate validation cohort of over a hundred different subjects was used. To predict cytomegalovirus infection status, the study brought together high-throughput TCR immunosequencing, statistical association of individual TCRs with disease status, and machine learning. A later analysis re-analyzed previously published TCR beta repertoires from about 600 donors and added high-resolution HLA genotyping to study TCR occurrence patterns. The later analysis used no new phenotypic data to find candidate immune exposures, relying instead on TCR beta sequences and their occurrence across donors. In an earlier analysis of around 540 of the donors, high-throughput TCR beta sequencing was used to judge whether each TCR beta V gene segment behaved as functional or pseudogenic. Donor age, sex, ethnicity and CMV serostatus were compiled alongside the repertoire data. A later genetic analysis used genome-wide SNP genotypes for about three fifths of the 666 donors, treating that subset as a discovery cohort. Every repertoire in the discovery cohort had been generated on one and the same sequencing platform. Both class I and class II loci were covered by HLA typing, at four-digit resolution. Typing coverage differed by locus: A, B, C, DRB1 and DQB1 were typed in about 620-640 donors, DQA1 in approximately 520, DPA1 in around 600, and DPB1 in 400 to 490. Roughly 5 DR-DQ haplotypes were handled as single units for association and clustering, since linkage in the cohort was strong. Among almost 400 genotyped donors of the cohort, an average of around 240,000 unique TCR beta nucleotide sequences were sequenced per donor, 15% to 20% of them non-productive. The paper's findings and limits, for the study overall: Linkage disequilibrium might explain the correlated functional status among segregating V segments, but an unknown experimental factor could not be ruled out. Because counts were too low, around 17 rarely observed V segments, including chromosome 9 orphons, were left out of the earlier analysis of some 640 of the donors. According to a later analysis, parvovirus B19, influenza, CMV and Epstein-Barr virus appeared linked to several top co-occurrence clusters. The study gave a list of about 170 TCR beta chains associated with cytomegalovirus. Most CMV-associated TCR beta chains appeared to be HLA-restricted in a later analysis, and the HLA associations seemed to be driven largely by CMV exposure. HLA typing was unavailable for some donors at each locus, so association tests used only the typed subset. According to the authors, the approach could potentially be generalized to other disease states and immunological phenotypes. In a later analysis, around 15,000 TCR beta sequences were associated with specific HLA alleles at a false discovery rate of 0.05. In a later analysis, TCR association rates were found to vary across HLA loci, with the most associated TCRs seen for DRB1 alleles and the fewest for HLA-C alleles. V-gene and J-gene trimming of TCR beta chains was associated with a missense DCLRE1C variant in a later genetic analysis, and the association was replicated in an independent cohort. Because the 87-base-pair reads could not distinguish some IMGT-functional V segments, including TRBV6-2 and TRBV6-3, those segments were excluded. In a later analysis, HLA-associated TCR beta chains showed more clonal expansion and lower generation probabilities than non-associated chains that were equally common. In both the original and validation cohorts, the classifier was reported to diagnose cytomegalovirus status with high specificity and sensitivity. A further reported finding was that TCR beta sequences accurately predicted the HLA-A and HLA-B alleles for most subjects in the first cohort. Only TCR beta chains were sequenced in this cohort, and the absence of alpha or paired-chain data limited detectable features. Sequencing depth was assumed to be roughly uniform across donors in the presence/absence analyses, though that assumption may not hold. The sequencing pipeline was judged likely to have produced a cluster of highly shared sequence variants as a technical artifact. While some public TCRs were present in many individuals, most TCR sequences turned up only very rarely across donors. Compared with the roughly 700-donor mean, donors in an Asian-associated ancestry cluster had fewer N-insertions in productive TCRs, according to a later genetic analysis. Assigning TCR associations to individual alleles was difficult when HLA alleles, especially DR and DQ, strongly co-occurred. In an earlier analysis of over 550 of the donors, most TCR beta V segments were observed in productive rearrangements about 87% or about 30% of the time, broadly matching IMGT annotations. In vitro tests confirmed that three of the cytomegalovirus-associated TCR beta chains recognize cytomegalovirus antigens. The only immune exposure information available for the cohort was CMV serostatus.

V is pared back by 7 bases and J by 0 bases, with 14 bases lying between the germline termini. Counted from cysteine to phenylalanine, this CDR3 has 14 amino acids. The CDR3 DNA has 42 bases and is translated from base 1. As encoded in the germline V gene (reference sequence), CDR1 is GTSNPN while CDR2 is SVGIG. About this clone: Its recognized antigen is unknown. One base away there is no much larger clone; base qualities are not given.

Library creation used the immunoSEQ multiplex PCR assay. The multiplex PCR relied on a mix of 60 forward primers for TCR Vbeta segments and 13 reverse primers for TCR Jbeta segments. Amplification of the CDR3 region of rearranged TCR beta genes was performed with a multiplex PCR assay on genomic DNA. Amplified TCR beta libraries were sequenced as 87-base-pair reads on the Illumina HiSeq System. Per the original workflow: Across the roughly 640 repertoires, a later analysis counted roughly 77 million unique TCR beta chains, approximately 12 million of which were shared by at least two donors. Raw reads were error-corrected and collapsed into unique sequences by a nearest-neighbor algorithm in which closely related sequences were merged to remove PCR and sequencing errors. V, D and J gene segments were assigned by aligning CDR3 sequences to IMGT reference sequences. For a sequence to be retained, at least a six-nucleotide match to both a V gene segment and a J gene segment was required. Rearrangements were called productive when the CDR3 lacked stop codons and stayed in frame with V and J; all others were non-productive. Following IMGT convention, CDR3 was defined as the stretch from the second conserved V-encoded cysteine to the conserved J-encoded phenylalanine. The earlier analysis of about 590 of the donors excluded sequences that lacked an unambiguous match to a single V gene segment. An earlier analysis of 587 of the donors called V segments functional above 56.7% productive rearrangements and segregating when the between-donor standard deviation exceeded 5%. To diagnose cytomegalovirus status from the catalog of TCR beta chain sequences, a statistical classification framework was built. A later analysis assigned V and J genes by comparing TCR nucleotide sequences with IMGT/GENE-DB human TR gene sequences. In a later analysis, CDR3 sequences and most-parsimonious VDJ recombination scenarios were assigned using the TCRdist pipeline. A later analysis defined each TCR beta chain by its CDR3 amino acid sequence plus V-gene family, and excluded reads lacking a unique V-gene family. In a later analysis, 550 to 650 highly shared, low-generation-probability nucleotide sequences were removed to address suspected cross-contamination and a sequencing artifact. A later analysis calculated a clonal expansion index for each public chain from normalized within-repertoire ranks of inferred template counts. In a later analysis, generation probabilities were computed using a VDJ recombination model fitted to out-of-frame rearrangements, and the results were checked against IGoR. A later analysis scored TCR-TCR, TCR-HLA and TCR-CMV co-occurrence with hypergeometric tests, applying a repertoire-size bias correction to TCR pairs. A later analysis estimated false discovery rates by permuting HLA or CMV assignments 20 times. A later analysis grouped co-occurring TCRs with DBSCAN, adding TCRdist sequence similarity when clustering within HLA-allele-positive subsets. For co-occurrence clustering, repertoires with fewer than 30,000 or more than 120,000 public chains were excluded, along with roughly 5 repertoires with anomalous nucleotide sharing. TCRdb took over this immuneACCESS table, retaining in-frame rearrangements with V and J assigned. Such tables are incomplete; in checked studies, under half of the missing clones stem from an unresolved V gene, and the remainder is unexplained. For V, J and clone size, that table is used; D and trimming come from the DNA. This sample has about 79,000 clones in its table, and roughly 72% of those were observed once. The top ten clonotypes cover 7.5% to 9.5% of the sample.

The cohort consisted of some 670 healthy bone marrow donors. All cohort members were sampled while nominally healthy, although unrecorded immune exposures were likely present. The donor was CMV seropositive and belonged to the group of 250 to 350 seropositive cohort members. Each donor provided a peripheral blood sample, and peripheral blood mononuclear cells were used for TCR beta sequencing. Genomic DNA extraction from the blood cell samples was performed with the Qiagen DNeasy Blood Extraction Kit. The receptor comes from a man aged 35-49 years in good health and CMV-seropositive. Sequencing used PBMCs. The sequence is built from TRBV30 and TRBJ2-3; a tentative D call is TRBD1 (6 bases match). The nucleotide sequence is TGTGCCTCAGGGGAGACTCTTAGCACAGATACGCAGTATTTT. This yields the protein CASGETLSTDTQYF. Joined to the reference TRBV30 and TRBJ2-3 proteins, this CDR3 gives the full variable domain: SQTIHQWPATLVQPVGSPLSLECTVEGTSNPNLYWYRQAAGRGLQLLFYSVGIGQISSEVPQNLSASRPQDRQFILSSKKLLLSDSGFYLCASGETLSTDTQYFGPGTRLTVL.